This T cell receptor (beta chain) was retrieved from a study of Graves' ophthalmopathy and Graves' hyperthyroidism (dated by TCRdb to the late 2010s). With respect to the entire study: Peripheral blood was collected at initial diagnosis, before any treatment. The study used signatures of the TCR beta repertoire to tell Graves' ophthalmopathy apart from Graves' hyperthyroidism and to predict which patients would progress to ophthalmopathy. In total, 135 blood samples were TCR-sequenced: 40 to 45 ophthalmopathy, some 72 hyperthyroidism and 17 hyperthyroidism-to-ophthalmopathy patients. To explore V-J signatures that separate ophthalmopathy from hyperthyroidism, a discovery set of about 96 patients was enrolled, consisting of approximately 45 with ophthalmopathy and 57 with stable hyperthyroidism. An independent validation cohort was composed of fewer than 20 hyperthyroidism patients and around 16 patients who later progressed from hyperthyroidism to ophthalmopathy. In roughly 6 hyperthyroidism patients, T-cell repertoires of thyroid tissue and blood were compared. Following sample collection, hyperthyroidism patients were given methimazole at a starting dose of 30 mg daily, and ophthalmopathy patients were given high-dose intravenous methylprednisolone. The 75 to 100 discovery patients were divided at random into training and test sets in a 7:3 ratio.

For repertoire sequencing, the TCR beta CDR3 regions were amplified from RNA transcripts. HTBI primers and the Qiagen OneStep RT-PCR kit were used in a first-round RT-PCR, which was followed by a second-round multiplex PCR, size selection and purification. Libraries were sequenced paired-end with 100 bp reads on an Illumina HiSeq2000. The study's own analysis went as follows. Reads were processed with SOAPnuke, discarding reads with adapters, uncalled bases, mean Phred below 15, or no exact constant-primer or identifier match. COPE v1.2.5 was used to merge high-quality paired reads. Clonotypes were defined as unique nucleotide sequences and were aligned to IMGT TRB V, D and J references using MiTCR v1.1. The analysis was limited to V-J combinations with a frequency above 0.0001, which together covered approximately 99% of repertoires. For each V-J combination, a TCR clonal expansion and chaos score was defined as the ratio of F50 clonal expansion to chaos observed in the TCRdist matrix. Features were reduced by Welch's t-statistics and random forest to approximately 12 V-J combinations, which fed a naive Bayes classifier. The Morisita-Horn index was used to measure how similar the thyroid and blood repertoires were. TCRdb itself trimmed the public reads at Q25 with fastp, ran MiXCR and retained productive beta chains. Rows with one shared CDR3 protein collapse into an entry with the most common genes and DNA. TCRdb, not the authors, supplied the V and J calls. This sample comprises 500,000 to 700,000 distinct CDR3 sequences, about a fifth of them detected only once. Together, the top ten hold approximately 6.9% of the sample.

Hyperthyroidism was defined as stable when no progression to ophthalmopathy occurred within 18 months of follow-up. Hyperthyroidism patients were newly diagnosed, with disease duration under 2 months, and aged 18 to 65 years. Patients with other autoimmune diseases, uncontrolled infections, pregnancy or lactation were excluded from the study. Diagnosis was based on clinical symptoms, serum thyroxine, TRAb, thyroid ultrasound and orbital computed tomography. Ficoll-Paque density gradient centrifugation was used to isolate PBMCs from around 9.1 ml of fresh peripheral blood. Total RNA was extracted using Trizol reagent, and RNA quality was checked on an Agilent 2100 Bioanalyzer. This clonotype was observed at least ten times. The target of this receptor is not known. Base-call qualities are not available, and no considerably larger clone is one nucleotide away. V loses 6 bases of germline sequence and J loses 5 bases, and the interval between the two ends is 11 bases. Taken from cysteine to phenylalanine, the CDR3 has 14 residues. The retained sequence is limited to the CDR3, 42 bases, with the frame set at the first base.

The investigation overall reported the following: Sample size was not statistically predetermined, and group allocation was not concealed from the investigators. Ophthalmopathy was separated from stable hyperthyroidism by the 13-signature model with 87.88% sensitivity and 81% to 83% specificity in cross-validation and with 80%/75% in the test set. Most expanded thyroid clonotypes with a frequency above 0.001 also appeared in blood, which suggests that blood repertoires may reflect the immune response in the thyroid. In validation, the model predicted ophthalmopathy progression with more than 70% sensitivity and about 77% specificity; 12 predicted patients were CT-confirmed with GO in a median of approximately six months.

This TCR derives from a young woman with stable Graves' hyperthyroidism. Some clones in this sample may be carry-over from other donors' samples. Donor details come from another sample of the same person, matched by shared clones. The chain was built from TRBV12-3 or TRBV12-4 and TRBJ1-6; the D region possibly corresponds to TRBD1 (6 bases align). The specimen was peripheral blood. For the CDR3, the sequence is CASRTGQNNSPLHF. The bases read TGTGCCAGCAGGACGGGACAAAATAATTCACCCCTCCACTTT.